This TCR beta chain was recorded in a study of T cells after yellow fever vaccination. Each CDR3 protein is one row after TCRdb ran MiXCR on the 5' RACE reads. The repertoire holds about 350,000 distinct CDR3 sequences, with 8.1% as singletons. This clonotype came up a few times. V shed 2 bases, J shed 5 bases, and the junction held 4 bases outside the gene matches. The germline gives CDR1 MNHEY, CDR2 SMNVEV (reference sequence). The CDR3 contains 14 residues. This chain joins TRBV27 and TRBJ2-5; TRBD2 aligns across 8 bases. This clonotype was sampled from a man younger than 35 who received the YFV17D yellow fever vaccine. Sequences were derived from PBMCs, sampled approximately 40 days after the first yellow fever vaccination. CDR3 DNA: TGTGCCAGCAGTTTACGGGGGGGCGGGGAGACCCAGTACTTC. This translates into CASSLRGGGETQYF.